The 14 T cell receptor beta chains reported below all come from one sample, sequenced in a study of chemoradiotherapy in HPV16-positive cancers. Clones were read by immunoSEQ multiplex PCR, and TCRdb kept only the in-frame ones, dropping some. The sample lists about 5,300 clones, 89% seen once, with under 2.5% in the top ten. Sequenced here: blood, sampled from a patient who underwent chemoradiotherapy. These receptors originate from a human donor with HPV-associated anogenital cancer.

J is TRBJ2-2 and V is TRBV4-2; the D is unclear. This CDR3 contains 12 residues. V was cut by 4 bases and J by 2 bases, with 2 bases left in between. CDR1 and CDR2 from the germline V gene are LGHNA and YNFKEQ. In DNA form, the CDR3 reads TGTGCCAGCAGCCTTAACACCGGGGAGCTGTTTTTT. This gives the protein CASSLNTGELFF.

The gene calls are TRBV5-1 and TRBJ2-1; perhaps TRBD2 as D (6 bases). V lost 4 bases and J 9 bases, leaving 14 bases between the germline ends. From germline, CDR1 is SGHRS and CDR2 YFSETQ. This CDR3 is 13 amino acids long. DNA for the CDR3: TGCGCCAGCAGCCCGGTGTGGAGGGGTGAGCAGTTCTTC. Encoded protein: CASSPVWRGEQFF. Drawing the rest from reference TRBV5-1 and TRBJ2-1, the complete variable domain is KAGVTQTPRYLIKTRGQQVTLSCSPISGHRSVSWYQQTPGQGLQFLFEYFSETQRNKGNFPGRFSGRQFSNSRSEMNVSTLELGDSALYLCASSPVWRGEQFFGPGTRLTVL.

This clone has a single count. Written as DNA, the CDR3 is TGTGCCAGCAGGGGCGCTGCAGATCATTCACCCCTCCACTTT. It is translated as CASRGAADHSPLHF. V is TRBV27 and J is TRBJ1-6, with D uncertain. This CDR3 is 14 amino acids long. Germline CDR1 is MNHEY and CDR2 is SMNVEV (reference sequence). V lost 6 bases, J lost 8 bases, and 14 bases lay in between.

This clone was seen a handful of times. CDR3 coding DNA: TGTGCCAGCAGCTTAGGGCCTCTAAGGCAGGGGCGTAATTCACCCCTCCACTTT. Translation gives CASSLGPLRQGRNSPLHF. The chain carries TRBV7-6 and TRBJ1-6, with a possible D match to TRBD1 (6 bases). The CDR3 length is 18 residues. The germline gives CDR1 SGHVS, CDR2 FNYEAQ. V was trimmed by 1 base and J by 6 bases, leaving 19 bases between them.

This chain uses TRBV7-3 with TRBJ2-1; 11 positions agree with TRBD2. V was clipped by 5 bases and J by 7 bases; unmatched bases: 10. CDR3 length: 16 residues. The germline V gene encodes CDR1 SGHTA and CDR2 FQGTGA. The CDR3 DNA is TGTGCCAGCAGCAGTTGGGCGGGACTAGCGGTGAATGAGCAGTTCTTC. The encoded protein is CASSSWAGLAVNEQFF.

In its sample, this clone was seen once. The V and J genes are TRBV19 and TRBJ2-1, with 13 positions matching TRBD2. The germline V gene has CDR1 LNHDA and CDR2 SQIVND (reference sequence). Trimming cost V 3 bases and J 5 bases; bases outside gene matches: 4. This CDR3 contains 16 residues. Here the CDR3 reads CASSIPTSGGNNEQFF. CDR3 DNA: TGTGCCAGTAGTATTCCGACTAGCGGGGGGAACAATGAGCAGTTCTTC. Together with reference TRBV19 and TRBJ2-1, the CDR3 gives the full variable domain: DGGITQSPKYLFRKEGQNVTLSCEQNLNHDAMYWYRQDPGQGLRLIYYSQIVNDFQKGDIAEGYSVSREKKESFPLTVTSAQKNPTAFYLCASSIPTSGGNNEQFFGPGTRLTVL.

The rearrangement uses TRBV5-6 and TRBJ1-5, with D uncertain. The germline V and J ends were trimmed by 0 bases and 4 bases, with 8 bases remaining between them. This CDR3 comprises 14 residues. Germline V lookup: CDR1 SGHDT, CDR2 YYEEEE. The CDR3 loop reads CASSLGRQNQPQHF. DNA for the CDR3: TGTGCCAGCAGCTTGGGGCGGCAGAATCAGCCCCAGCATTTT.

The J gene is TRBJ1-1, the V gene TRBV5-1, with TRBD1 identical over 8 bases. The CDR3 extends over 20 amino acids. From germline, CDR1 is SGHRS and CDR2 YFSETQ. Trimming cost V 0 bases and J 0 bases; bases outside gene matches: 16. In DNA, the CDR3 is TGCGCCAGCAGCTTGGTTTGGGGGATCCGGGACAGGTTCATGAACACTGAAGCTTTCTTT. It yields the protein CASSLVWGIRDRFMNTEAFF.

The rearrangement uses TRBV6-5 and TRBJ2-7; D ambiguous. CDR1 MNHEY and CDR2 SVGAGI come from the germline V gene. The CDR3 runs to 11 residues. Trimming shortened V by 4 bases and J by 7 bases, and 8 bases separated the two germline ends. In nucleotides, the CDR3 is TGTGCCAGCAGTTCCTATGGGGAGCAGTACTTC. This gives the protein CASSSYGEQYF.

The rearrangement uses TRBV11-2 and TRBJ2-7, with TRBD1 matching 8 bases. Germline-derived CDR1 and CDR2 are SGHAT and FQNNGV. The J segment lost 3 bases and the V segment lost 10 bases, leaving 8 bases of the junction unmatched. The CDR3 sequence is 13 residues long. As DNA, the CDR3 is TGTGCCACCTGCCGGGACAGGAACTACGAGCAGTACTTC. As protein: CATCRDRNYEQYF.

CDR3 sequence: CASSFLVETQYF. The CDR3 DNA reads as TGTGCCAGCAGCTTTCTGGTGGAGACCCAGTACTTC. V usage is TRBV7-8 and J usage is TRBJ2-5; no clear D. Trimming shortened V by 3 bases and J by 5 bases, and 7 bases separated the two germline ends. This CDR3 contains 12 residues. Germline CDR1 SGHVS, CDR2 FQNEAQ.

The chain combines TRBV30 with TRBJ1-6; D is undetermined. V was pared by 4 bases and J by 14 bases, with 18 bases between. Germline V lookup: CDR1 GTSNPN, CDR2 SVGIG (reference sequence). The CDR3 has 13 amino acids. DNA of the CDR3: TGTGCCTGGACTGGACTCCCTGGAAGGTCCCTCCACTTT. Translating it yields CAWTGLPGRSLHF.

CDR3 nucleotide sequence: TGTGCCAGCAGGTCGACAGGGGGGGGCACCTACAATGAGCAGTTCTTC. Protein sequence: CASRSTGGGTYNEQFF. The V gene is TRBV2, the J gene TRBJ2-1, with 9 bases matching TRBD1. V shed 6 bases, J shed 2 bases, and the junction held 8 bases outside the gene matches. Germline CDR1 and CDR2: SNHLY and FYNNEI. The length of the CDR3 is 16 residues. The full variable domain, with the rest looked up from reference TRBV2 and TRBJ2-1, is EPEVTQTPSHQVTQMGQEVILRCVPISNHLYFYWYRQILGQKVEFLVSFYNNEISEKSEIFDDQFSVERPDGSNFTLKIRSTKLEDSAMYFCASRSTGGGTYNEQFFGPGTRLTVL.

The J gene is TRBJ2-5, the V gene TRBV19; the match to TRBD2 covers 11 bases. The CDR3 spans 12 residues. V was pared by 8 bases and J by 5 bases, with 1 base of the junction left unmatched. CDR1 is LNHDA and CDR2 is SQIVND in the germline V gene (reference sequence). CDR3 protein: CASRLAGETQYF. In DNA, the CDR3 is TGTGCCAGTCGACTAGCGGGGGAGACCCAGTACTTC.